Below, 25 T cell receptor beta chains from the same sample are listed, as sequenced in a study of tumor and adjacent non-tumor tissue in lung cancer. A modified ARM-PCR protocol with three rounds of nested PCR amplified TCRbeta. TCRdb independently ran MiXCR on the multiplex PCR reads; one entry per CDR3 protein. The sample lists about 80,000 distinct CDR3 sequences; roughly 80% were seen once. The template was RNA from unsorted bulk tissue. Distant lung tissue was collected more than 3 cm away from the tumor edge. Sequences were obtained from distant non-tumor lung tissue. These receptor sequences come from a man aged 60-69 years with non-small cell lung cancer.

Concerning this clonotype itself: A read error is likely, as this CDR3 ends without the conserved phenylalanine or tryptophan. The DNA is left out, because the CDR3 cannot be placed on it with certainty; the CDR3 is given as TCRdb lists it. This rearrangement joins TRBV29-1 to TRBJ1-1. From germline, CDR1 is SQVTM and CDR2 ANQGSEA. The CDR3 is made up of 12 amino acids, end residues included. Here the CDR3 reads CNAQEWETEALL.

This clonotype was observed many times. This chain joins TRBV30 and TRBJ1-2; 8 bases are a match to TRBD1. The junction had 0 bases not matched to a gene; V was cut back by 1 base and J by 5 bases. The germline gives CDR1 GTSNPN, CDR2 SVGIG (reference sequence). The CDR3 runs 12 residues. CDR3 sequence reads: CAWSGQGYGYTF. As DNA, the CDR3 is TGTGCCTGGAGTGGACAGGGGTATGGCTACACCTTC.

For this clonotype: A junction boundary mismatches the germline segment, possibly from a read error. The J gene is TRBJ2-6, the V gene TRBV6-5; 10 nucleotides line up with TRBD2. CDR1 and CDR2 (germline): MNHEY, SVGAGI. The CDR3 totals 17 residues. CDR3 sequence: CANSLAGASSGANVPTF. CDR3 in DNA: TGTGCCAACAGCCTAGCGGGAGCGAGCTCTGGGGCCAACGTCCCGACTTTC.

About this clonotype: One junction end does not reproduce the germline sequence, and a read error may be involved. V and J are TRBV12-3 or TRBV12-4 and TRBJ2-2; possibly TRBD2 for D (6 bases). The length of the CDR3 is 13 residues. CDR3 nucleotides: TGTGCCAGCAATTCACTAGCTACCGGTGAGCTGTTTTTT. It translates to CASNSLATGELFF.

As to this clonotype: Here the CDR3 omits its conserved ending phenylalanine or tryptophan, so a read error is the likely source. V usage is TRBV11-2 and J usage is TRBJ2-5; D might be TRBD1 (6 bases). The V end lost 4 bases, the J end lost 9 bases, and 15 bases lay between the germline ends. The CDR3 loop spans 13 amino acids. Germline V gives CDR1 SGHAT, CDR2 FQNNGV. The CDR3 bases are TGTGCCAGCAGCTCTACAGGGAATGAGGCCCAGTACTAC. It translates to CASSSTGNEAQYY.

The table lists this clonotype with a few counts. The junction departs from germline at one end; a sequencing error may be responsible. The chain employs TRBV11-2 and TRBJ2-6; a weak D match, TRBD1 (5 bases). This CDR3 is built from 14 residues. CDR1 is SGHAT, CDR2 FQNNGV, per germline. CDR3 amino acids: CASNPISGANVLIF. The CDR3 DNA reads as TGTGCCAGCAATCCCATCTCTGGGGCCAACGTCCTAATTTTC. Based on the CDR3 plus reference TRBV11-2 and TRBJ2-6, the full variable domain is EAGVAQSPRYKIIEKRQSVAFWCNPISGHATLYWYQQILGQGPKLLIQFQNNGVVDDSQLPKDRFSAERLKGVDSTLKIQPAKLEDSAVYLCASNPISGANVLIFGAGSRLTVL.

This clonotype came up once. The junction departs from the called germline gene at one end, perhaps through a read error. The rearrangement links TRBV5-4 to TRBJ1-6; 8 bases match TRBD1. The germline CDR1 and CDR2 sequences are SGHNT and YYREEE (reference sequence). There are 16 residues in the CDR3. This chain's CDR3 is CDSSPGQEANNSPLHF. DNA of the CDR3: TGTGACAGCAGCCCGGGACAGGAGGCGAATAATTCACCCCTCCACTTT.

This clonotype was observed once. A junction boundary mismatches the germline segment, possibly from a read error. V gene TRBV20-1 combines with J gene TRBJ2-1, with TRBD2 matching over 9 bases. The CDR3 is 15 residues long. Germline loops: CDR1 DFQATT, CDR2 SNEGSKA (reference sequence). This CDR3 is CSANPTSGRTNEQLF. The CDR3, as DNA: TGCAGTGCTAACCCGACAAGCGGGAGGACCAATGAGCAGCTCTTC.

The V and J genes are TRBV5-5 and TRBJ2-7; weak D call: TRBD1 (5 bases). Trimming removed 0 bases from V and 1 base from J, with 14 bases in between. Germline CDR1 is SGHKS and CDR2 is YYEKEE (reference sequence). The CDR3 covers 16 residues. The CDR3 sequence: CASSLALAAGSYEQYV. The CDR3 region has the DNA TGTGCCAGCAGCTTGGCCTTAGCAGCAGGGTCCTACGAGCAGTACGTC.

With respect to this clonotype: At one boundary the junction diverges from the germline segment, which might be a read error. The gene calls are TRBV6-5 and TRBJ2-5; TRBD2 aligns across 7 bases. In germline, CDR1 is MNHEY, CDR2 SVGAGI. The CDR3 loop spans 16 amino acids. This chain's CDR3 is CASSYRWGGLGETQNF. DNA of the CDR3: TGTGCCAGCAGTTACAGGTGGGGGGGACTGGGGGAGACCCAGAACTTC.

This sequence joins TRBV6-5 and TRBJ2-5, with TRBD2 matching over 14 bases. Germline V CDR1 and CDR2: MNHEY, SVGAGI. Germline trimming cut 5 bases from V and 2 bases from J; bases unmatched to any gene: 7. This CDR3 has 17 amino acids. This CDR3 reads CASSLRTSGGPQETQYF. The CDR3 nucleotides are TGTGCCAGCAGTCTCCGGACTAGCGGGGGGCCGCAAGAGACCCAGTACTTC.

As regards this clonotype: An end of the junction differs from the germline gene, which may be a read error. The CDR3 region is CASSQGTVSGVNVLTF. The CDR3 nucleotides are TGCGCCAGCAGCCAAGGGACGGTGTCTGGGGTCAACGTCCTGACTTTC. This sequence joins TRBV4-3 and TRBJ2-6; D is unclear. Per the germline V gene, CDR1 is LGHNA and CDR2 is YSLEER. This CDR3 comprises 16 residues.

As for this clonotype: A much larger clonotype is one base distant, so this may be a read error. The V and J genes are TRBV28 and TRBJ1-2; TRBD1 agrees at 9 bases. The germline gives CDR1 MDHEN, CDR2 SYDVKM. The CDR3 is 15 amino acids. The CDR3, as DNA: TGTGCCAGCAGTCCCGCGGGACAGGGACACTATGGCTACATCTTC. This translates into CASSPAGQGHYGYIF.

On this clonotype itself: Just one base apart from a much larger clone, this may be a read error. The rearrangement uses TRBV5-4 and TRBJ2-1; TRBD2 might be the D (6 bases). Germline CDR1 SGHNT, CDR2 YYREEE (reference sequence). This CDR3 spans 16 amino acids. The CDR3 DNA is TGTGTCAGCAGCTTGGGCGGGGCGGGTACCTACAATGAGCAGTTCTTC. Amino acids: CVSSLGGAGTYNEQFF.

A word on this clonotype: A read error may explain this, as a much larger clone is one base away. This chain joins TRBV14 and TRBJ2-5; D is unclear. CDR1 is SGHDN and CDR2 is FVKESK in the germline V gene. Trimming shortened V by 1 base and J by 4 bases, and 10 bases separated the two germline ends. The CDR3 totals 14 residues. CDR3 DNA: TGTGCCAGCAGCCAAGTATCCTGGGGAGAGACCCAGTACTTC. Protein sequence: CASSQVSWGETQYF.

For this clonotype: The CDR3 carries no conserved terminal phenylalanine or tryptophan, so it likely arises from a read error. The chain is built from TRBV5-1 and TRBJ2-2, with 9 bases identical to TRBD2. Germline lookup yields CDR1 SGHRS and CDR2 YFSETQ. The CDR3 extends over 15 amino acids. The CDR3, as DNA: TGCGCCAGCAGCGTGGGACTAGCCAGCACCGAGGAGCTGTTTCTT. Translated, it gives CASSVGLASTEELFL.

Details on this clonotype: This likely comes from a read error, as the CDR3 has no conserved phenylalanine or tryptophan at its end. The DNA is left out, because the CDR3 cannot be placed on it with certainty; the CDR3 is given as TCRdb lists it. The gene calls are TRBV11-3 and TRBJ2-1; the listed D gene, TRBD2, was not tested against the DNA. With termini counted, the CDR3 has 17 amino acids. CDR1 and CDR2 (germline): SGHNT, YENEEA. The CDR3 sequence is CSSSLDRLAGVGNEQFI.

Comments on this clonotype: This may be a read error: a much more frequent sequence differs by one nucleotide. The V gene is TRBV7-9, the J gene TRBJ2-7; the match to TRBD1 covers 7 bases. V dropped 6 bases and J dropped 8; count of bases not matched to a gene: 16. Germline lookup yields CDR1 SEHNR and CDR2 FQNEAQ (reference sequence). CDR3 length: 15 amino acids. The CDR3, as DNA: TGTGCCAGCAGTTCGACGGGACAGTCAAGCAGCAAGCAGTACTTC. This codes for CASSSTGQSSSKQYF. The whole variable domain, filled in from reference TRBV7-9 and TRBJ2-7, reads DTGVSQNPRHKITKRGQNVTFRCDPISEHNRLYWYRQTLGQGPEFLTYFQNEAQLEKSRLLSDRFSAERPKGSFSTLEIQRTEQGDSAMYLCASSSTGQSSSKQYFGPGTRLTVT.

For this clonotype: The CDR3 does not close with the conserved phenylalanine or tryptophan, likely indicating a read error. The V gene is TRBV6-2 or TRBV6-3, the J gene TRBJ2-1; a possible D gene is TRBD1 (6 bases). Germline CDR1 is MNHEY and CDR2 is SVGEGT. The CDR3 is 14 residues long. CDR3 sequence reads: CANTDRTARNKQFI. CDR3 in DNA: TGTGCCAACACCGACCGGACAGCCCGCAATAAGCAGTTCATC.

On this clonotype itself: The junction does not match germline at one end; this may be a read error. This sequence joins TRBV20-1 and TRBJ1-1; D is unresolved. The germline CDR1 and CDR2 sequences are DFQATT and SNEGSKA (reference sequence). The CDR3 is 14 residues long. For the CDR3, the DNA is TGCAGTGCTAAGGCGTGGGCTGATGTCACTGAAGCCTTCTTT. Translated, it gives CSAKAWADVTEAFF.

Many counts were recorded for this clonotype. The V and J genes are TRBV7-8 and TRBJ1-6; 8 nucleotides line up with TRBD1. Unmatched junction bases numbered 4, after V lost 5 bases and J lost 7 bases. CDR3 size: 14 residues. Germline V gene sequence: CDR1 SGHVS, CDR2 FQNEAQ. CDR3 in DNA: TGTGCCAGCAGCAGCGACAGGGGCAATTCACCCCTCCACTTT. Its translation: CASSSDRGNSPLHF.

The table lists this clonotype with many counts. The gene calls are TRBV5-6 and TRBJ2-1, with 10 bases that match TRBD2. There are 18 residues in the CDR3. Trimming took 3 bases from V and 5 from J; bases not matched to a gene: 14. Germline loops: CDR1 SGHDT, CDR2 YYEEEE. The CDR3 nucleotides are TGTGCCAGCAGCTCGAGCTCCGGGACTAGCGCGACCAACAATGAGCAGTTCTTC. Protein: CASSSSSGTSATNNEQFF.

For this clonotype: A junction boundary mismatches the germline segment, possibly from a read error. V usage is TRBV28 and J usage is TRBJ2-7; tentatively, D is TRBD2 (5 bases). The CDR3 covers 16 residues. CDR1 is MDHEN and CDR2 is SYDVKM in the germline V gene. The CDR3, as DNA: TGTGCCAGCAGTTCCCACCTGAGCGGCCACTCCTACGAGCAATACTTC. It codes for CASSSHLSGHSYEQYF.

This chain joins TRBV20-1 and TRBJ2-4; weak D call: TRBD1 (5 bases). Germline lookup yields CDR1 DFQATT and CDR2 SNEGSKA (reference sequence). The CDR3 runs 20 residues. The V end was cut by 4 bases, the J end by 2 bases, with 30 bases between. Here the CDR3 DNA reads TGCAGTGCTACGAGCCGACCTACAGGAGTGGTGTTTCTAACCAAAAACATTCAGTACTTC. Translated: CSATSRPTGVVFLTKNIQYF.

This clonotype was observed at least ten times. The V call is TRBV30, the J call TRBJ2-1; no reliable D call. CDR3 length equals 12 residues. Germline V gene sequence: CDR1 GTSNPN, CDR2 SVGIG (reference sequence). V lost 0 bases, J lost 5 bases, and 5 bases lay in between. The CDR3 sequence is CAWSVANNEQFF. In DNA, the CDR3 is TGTGCCTGGAGTGTAGCAAACAATGAGCAGTTCTTC.